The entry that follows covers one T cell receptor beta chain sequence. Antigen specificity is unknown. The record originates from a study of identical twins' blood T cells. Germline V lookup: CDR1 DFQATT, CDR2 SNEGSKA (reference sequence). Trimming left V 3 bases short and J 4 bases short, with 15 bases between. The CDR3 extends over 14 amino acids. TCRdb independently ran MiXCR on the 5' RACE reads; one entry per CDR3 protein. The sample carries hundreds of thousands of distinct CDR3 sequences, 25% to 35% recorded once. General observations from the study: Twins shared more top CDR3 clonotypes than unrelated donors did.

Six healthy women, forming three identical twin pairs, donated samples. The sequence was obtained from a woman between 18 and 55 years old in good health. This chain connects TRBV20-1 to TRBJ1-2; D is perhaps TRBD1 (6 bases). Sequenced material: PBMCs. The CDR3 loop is CSASGGKTSYGYTF. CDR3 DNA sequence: TGCAGTGCTAGCGGGGGCAAGACAAGCTATGGCTACACCTTC.